The source of this T cell receptor (beta chain) is a study of blood T cell repertoires in COVID-19. As for the study in general: T cells, B-cell-depleted T cells, or PBMCs supplied cDNA or gDNA.

Clones were sequenced by immunoSEQ multiplex PCR, and TCRdb holds only the in-frame ones, with some missing. The data show approximately 65,000 clones, approximately 93% seen once. J was trimmed by 7 bases and V by 2 bases; bases with no gene match: 3. Germline lookup yields CDR1 MNHNY and CDR2 SVGAGI (reference sequence). CDR3 length: 14 amino acids. The rearrangement uses TRBV6-6 and TRBJ2-1; TRBD1 aligns across 9 bases. The receptor comes from a man in his 70s with active COVID-19. Sequencing used peripheral blood. The CDR3 loop reads CASSYVDRGNEQFF. CDR3 coding DNA: TGTGCCAGCAGTTACGTGGACAGGGGTAATGAGCAGTTCTTC.